These 5 T cell receptor beta chains share one sample of origin, sequenced in a study of blood T cell repertoires in COVID-19. Using immunoSEQ multiplex PCR, the repertoire was profiled, and TCRdb retains in-frame clones only, with some absent. The sample consists of approximately 61,000 clones, about 77% of them appearing once. The sequencing sample was made of peripheral blood. Every receptor here comes from an elderly man with active or convalescent COVID-19.

This sequence joins TRBV29-1 and TRBJ2-1; tentatively, D is TRBD1 (6 bases). V lost 7 bases, J lost 5 bases, and 18 bases lay in between. CDR1 and CDR2 from the germline V gene are SQVTM and ANQGSEA. The CDR3 spans 14 residues. CDR3: CSAGVGAADNEQFF. CDR3 bases: TGCAGCGCCGGGGTGGGGGCGGCTGACAATGAGCAGTTCTTC.

This chain joins TRBV15 and TRBJ2-1; possible D gene TRBD2, 6 bases. The CDR3 covers 13 residues. V was trimmed by 5 bases and J by 8 bases, leaving 13 bases between them. The germline V gene encodes CDR1 LNHNV and CDR2 YYDKDF (reference sequence). CDR3 nucleotide sequence: TGTGCCACCAGCTCTCGGGAGTTTGATGAGCAGTTCTTC. Protein: CATSSREFDEQFF.

The chain employs TRBV5-1 and TRBJ1-1; D gene ambiguous. The germline CDR1 and CDR2 sequences are SGHRS and YFSETQ. The V end lost 5 bases, the J end lost 1 base, and 9 bases lay between the germline ends. The CDR3 runs 13 residues. CDR3 nucleotides: TGCGCCAGCAGTTCACGGGAGAACACTGAAGCTTTCTTT. Protein: CASSSRENTEAFF.

The chain employs TRBV15 and TRBJ1-2, with D tentatively TRBD1 (6 bases). V gave up 8 bases and J gave up 1 base, with 11 bases separating them. The CDR3 is 13 residues long. Germline V lookup: CDR1 LNHNV, CDR2 YYDKDF (reference sequence). Here the CDR3 reads CATEEQGNYGYTF. The CDR3 nucleotides read TGTGCCACCGAGGAACAGGGTAACTATGGCTACACCTTC.

V is TRBV7-9 and J is TRBJ2-2, with D unclear. Germline V gene lookup returns CDR1 SEHNR and CDR2 FQNEAQ (reference sequence). Deletions cut 1 base from V and 4 bases from J, with 7 bases between. The CDR3 consists of 14 residues. CDR3 amino acids: CASSLGHSTGELFF. The DNA for the CDR3 is TGTGCCAGCAGCTTAGGACACAGCACCGGGGAGCTGTTTTTT.